This T cell receptor beta chain was sequenced for a study of T cell repertoires in ileal Crohn's disease. The wider study: Postoperative therapy was given to about half: roughly twelve thiopurines, roughly 18 anti-TNF agents. Study observations and caveats: Endoscopy was done a median around 6.9 months after surgery. Compared with CD4 T cells, sorted CD8 cells carried more expanded clones. Every patient over 26.8% clonality showed endoscopic recurrence.

Sequenced by immunoSEQ multiplex PCR; TCRdb stores in-frame clones only, minus some. There are approximately 12,000 clones in the sample; around 69% occur only once, and around 8.7% lies in the top ten. CDR3 size: 13 residues. In its sample, this clone is medium-sized. Its antigen is not known. Time point reported: neoterminal ileum biopsy at postoperative endoscopy, about 6 months after surgery. This clonotype was obtained from an adult with Crohn's disease. Sequences were obtained from ileal tissue. The gene calls are TRBV21-1 and TRBJ1-4. TRBV21-1 is shown as a pseudogene. DNA of the CDR3: TGTGCCAGCAGCAGAAGGGAGGGGGAAAAACTGTTTTTT. It encodes CASSRREGEKLFF.